Described below is a single T cell receptor beta chain sequence and its context. Measured with immunoSEQ multiplex PCR; TCRdb has only the in-frame clones, and not every one. The table records 150,000 to 200,000 clones, roughly 94% of them present only once. The data originate from a study of T cell responses to AZD1222 COVID-19 vaccine. Germline loops: CDR1 MNHEY, CDR2 SMNVEV (reference sequence). V lost 3 bases and J 4 bases, leaving 18 bases between the germline ends. CDR3 length equals 16 residues. The rearrangement uses TRBV27 and TRBJ1-2; the D is unclear. The source is an adult who received the AZD1222 COVID-19 vaccine. The source material was peripheral blood, sampled 28 days after the second AZD1222 dose. The chain's CDR3 is CASSFSPIRTVYGYTF. CDR3 in DNA: TGTGCCAGCAGTTTTTCCCCCATCCGGACGGTCTATGGCTACACCTTC.